The 18 T cell receptor beta chains listed next were all sequenced from one sample in a study of control samples from healthy donors and cancer patients. Generated by immunoSEQ multiplex PCR, the TCRdb table keeps only in-frame clones and is missing some. The sample gives about 100,000 clones, more than 75% of which show up once; over 15% is in the top ten. The sequenced sample consisted of blood. These receptors originate from a woman aged 50 to 60 in good health.

The chain recombines TRBV7-2 with TRBJ2-5; 8 nucleotides align to TRBD2. V lost 1 base and J lost 4; bases outside the gene matches: 5. From germline, CDR1 is SGHTA and CDR2 FQGNSA. CDR3 length: 15 residues. The CDR3 DNA reads TGTGCCAGCAGCTTAGGGAGCGGGAGTCGAGAGACCCAGTACTTC. This translates into CASSLGSGSRETQYF. The full variable domain, in which reference TRBV7-2 and TRBJ2-5 provide the parts outside the CDR3, is GAGVSQSPSNKVTEKGKDVELRCDPISGHTALYWYRQSLGQGLEFLIYFQGNSAPDKSGLPSDRFSAERTGGSVSTLTIQRTQQEDSAVYLCASSLGSGSRETQYFGPGTRLLVL.

The chain links TRBV15 to TRBJ1-1; D not certain. The germline CDR1 and CDR2 sequences are LNHNV and YYDKDF (reference sequence). Trimming shortened V by 0 bases and J by 0 bases, and 5 bases separated the two germline ends. This CDR3 has 14 amino acids. This CDR3 reads CATSRDVLNTEAFF. CDR3 sequence (DNA): TGTGCCACCAGCAGAGATGTTCTGAACACTGAAGCTTTCTTT.

V is TRBV5-1 and J is TRBJ1-3; D is unresolved. The germline CDR1 and CDR2 sequences are SGHRS and YFSETQ. The CDR3 consists of 16 residues. Trimming removed 1 base at V and 1 base at J, with 12 bases between. The CDR3 DNA reads TGCGCCAGCAGCTTGACGGGGAGTGCATCTGGAAACACCATATATTTT. Its translation is CASSLTGSASGNTIYF.

This sequence joins TRBV9 and TRBJ2-1; 7 bases fit TRBD1. V was pared by 0 bases and J by 7 bases, with 10 bases of the junction left unmatched. This CDR3 spans 16 amino acids. CDR1 is SGDLS and CDR2 is YYNGEE in the germline V gene. This CDR3 is CASSVVSRGGRNEQFF. CDR3 sequence (DNA): TGTGCCAGCAGCGTAGTGTCGCGAGGGGGCAGGAATGAGCAGTTCTTC.

This sequence joins TRBV7-9 and TRBJ2-1; TRBD2 matches at 14 bases. This CDR3 contains 18 residues. After removal of 0 bases from V and 4 bases from J, the junction contained 5 bases not matched to a gene. The germline CDR1 and CDR2 sequences are SEHNR and FQNEAQ (reference sequence). CDR3 region: CASSLAGLAGGEYNEQFF. The CDR3 DNA reads TGTGCCAGCAGCTTAGCCGGACTAGCGGGAGGCGAATACAATGAGCAGTTCTTC.

V usage is TRBV11-2 and J usage is TRBJ1-4; D is uncertain. Germline V gene sequence: CDR1 SGHAT, CDR2 FQNNGV. V shed 1 base and J shed 7 bases, with 4 bases lying between them. This CDR3 is 12 amino acids long. The CDR3: CASSLGAEKLFF. CDR3 bases: TGTGCCAGCAGCTTAGGCGCTGAAAAACTGTTTTTT.

This chain joins TRBV19 and TRBJ2-1; 9 bases are shared with TRBD1. Germline V gene sequence: CDR1 LNHDA, CDR2 SQIVND (reference sequence). The CDR3 extends over 16 amino acids. V dropped 6 bases and J dropped 3; count of bases not matched to a gene: 9. CDR3 DNA sequence: TGTGCCAGTAGATCGACAGGGGGAGGGAACTACAATGAGCAGTTCTTC. It encodes CASRSTGGGNYNEQFF.

This clone was detected once. The chain employs TRBV29-1 and TRBJ1-4; D uncertain. Germline CDR1 reads SQVTM; CDR2 reads ANQGSEA. Trimming took 6 bases from V and 6 from J, leaving 14 bases between them. This CDR3 comprises 13 residues. CDR3 sequence (DNA): TGCAGCGTGACGAGGGTCAACGATGAAAAACTGTTTTTT. Translated, it gives CSVTRVNDEKLFF. The whole variable domain, remainder taken from reference TRBV29-1 and TRBJ1-4, is SAVISQKPSRDICQRGTSLTIQCQVDSQVTMMFWYRQQPGQSLTLIATANQGSEATYESGFVIDKFPISRPNLTFSTLTVSNMSPEDSSIYLCSVTRVNDEKLFFGSGTQLSVL.

This clone was counted a single time. The chain recombines TRBV3-1 (or the pseudogene TRBV3-2) with TRBJ1-2; D is ambiguous. Germline V lookup: CDR1 LGHDT, CDR2 YNNKEL (reference sequence). This CDR3 comprises 11 residues. V lost 2 bases and J 8 bases, leaving 6 bases between the germline ends. The CDR3 DNA follows: TGTGCCAGCAGCCAATCATTAGGCTACACCTTC. As protein: CASSQSLGYTF.

The rearrangement uses TRBV4-1 and TRBJ2-3; 7 bases map to TRBD2. Trimming at V came to 0 bases and at J to 4 bases, leaving 13 bases not matched to a gene. CDR1 and CDR2 from the germline V gene are MGHRA and YSYEKL. The CDR3 sequence is 18 residues long. This CDR3 reads CASSQDIGGSSAPDTQYF. The CDR3 DNA follows: TGCGCCAGCAGCCAAGATATAGGCGGGAGCTCCGCACCAGATACGCAGTATTTT.

The chain has TRBV5-5 and TRBJ1-1, with TRBD1 matching 8 bases. Trimming removed 5 bases from V and 6 bases from J; junction bases left unmatched: 9. CDR3 length: 14 residues. Looked up from germline, CDR1 is SGHKS and CDR2 is YYEKEE (reference sequence). In DNA, the CDR3 is TGTGCCAGCAGGACCGACAGGGGTCACCCTGAAGCTTTCTTT. This gives the protein CASRTDRGHPEAFF.

The V gene is TRBV6-5, the J gene TRBJ1-5; possibly TRBD1 for D (6 bases). Trimming removed 7 bases at V and 0 bases at J, with 13 bases between. Per germline, CDR1 MNHEY and CDR2 SVGAGI. The CDR3 loop spans 15 amino acids. Here the CDR3 reads CASTYQGSSNQPQHF. CDR3 coding DNA: TGTGCCAGCACCTACCAGGGGTCTAGCAATCAGCCCCAGCATTTT.

The V gene is TRBV6-5, the J gene TRBJ2-7; 7 bases agree with TRBD2. CDR1 and CDR2 (germline): MNHEY, SVGAGI. Germline trimming cut 6 bases from V and 0 bases from J; bases unmatched to any gene: 8. This CDR3 is built from 15 residues. The CDR3 region has the DNA TGTGCCAGCAGCTCGGGGCGGGGGTACTCCTACGAGCAGTACTTC. It translates to CASSSGRGYSYEQYF.

The chain employs TRBV10-3 and TRBJ2-7; tentatively, D is TRBD2 (7 bases). CDR3 length: 13 amino acids. V was shortened by 6 bases and J by 0 bases, with 9 bases between the two germline ends. Germline loops: CDR1 ENHRY, CDR2 SYGVKD. The CDR3: CAISGGHSYEQYF. DNA for the CDR3: TGTGCCATCAGCGGGGGGCACTCCTACGAGCAGTACTTC.

The chain joins TRBV5-4 to TRBJ1-1, with D unclear. The CDR3 extends over 15 amino acids. V shed 4 bases and J shed 1 base, with 14 bases lying between them. Germline V CDR1 and CDR2: SGHNT, YYREEE (reference sequence). The CDR3 loop is CASSQLKRENTEAFF. CDR3 in DNA: TGTGCCAGCAGCCAGCTTAAGAGGGAGAACACTGAAGCTTTCTTT.

The chain has TRBV10-2 and TRBJ1-2; D uncertain. Trimming cost V 7 bases and J 8 bases, with 26 bases left between them. The V gene's germline CDR1 is WSHSY and CDR2 SAAADI. The CDR3 is 16 amino acids. The CDR3 DNA sequence: TGCGCCAGCACCCCGAGGCCAGGTTCCTTCCTAAGAGGCTACACCTTC. Protein: CASTPRPGSFLRGYTF.

The gene calls are TRBV4-2 and TRBJ1-2, with 9 positions matching TRBD1. The CDR3 is 15 residues long. Unmatched junction bases numbered 8, after V lost 3 bases and J lost 6 bases. Germline CDR1 and CDR2: LGHNA and YNFKEQ. CDR3 protein: CASSQKGTGGDGYTF. CDR3 sequence (DNA): TGTGCCAGCAGCCAGAAAGGCACAGGGGGCGATGGCTACACCTTC.

The V gene is TRBV3-1 (or the pseudogene TRBV3-2), the J gene TRBJ2-6; D is unclear. CDR1 is LGHDT, CDR2 YNNKEL, per germline (reference sequence). The CDR3 extends over 17 amino acids. The V end was cut by 0 bases, the J end by 0 bases, with 9 bases between. The CDR3 DNA sequence: TGTGCCAGCAGCCAAGATGTTCGCGGCTCTGGGGCCAACGTCCTGACTTTC. Its protein product is CASSQDVRGSGANVLTF.